This TCR beta chain is drawn from a study of T cell changes during pregnancy in multiple sclerosis. Repertoires were generated with immunoSEQ multiplex PCR, while TCRdb's copy carries only in-frame clones and drops some. This sample yields around 63,000 clones, of which around nine tenths are seen a single time; 2.8% belongs to the top ten. The TCR originated in a female donor in good health, enrolled as a control in a pregnancy study. This specimen consisted of peripheral blood, obtained in the third trimester of pregnancy.

CDR3 loop: CTSSLSSYEQYF. The CDR3 DNA follows: TGCACCAGCAGCCTGAGCTCCTACGAGCAGTACTTC. The chain carries TRBV1 and TRBJ2-7; TRBD2 reflects the table's D call only, with no check against the DNA. TRBV1 represents a pseudogene. The CDR3 has 12 amino acids.